This is a list of T cell receptor beta chains from one sample in a study of control samples from healthy donors and cancer patients. Sequencing used immunoSEQ multiplex PCR; TCRdb keeps in-frame clones, though not all of them. The data show around 190,000 clones, about 92% seen once. What was sequenced was blood. These receptors originate from a man aged 25-45 years in good health. The CDR3 runs from the conserved cysteine through the conserved F or W. The D gene is left open where the match is weak. The size field is filled for only some rows; it gives once, few, many or a size class.

clone size,CDR3 length,J gene,V gene,D gene,CDR3 protein,CDR3 DNA
-,13,TRBJ1-5,TRBV30,-,CAWTREGNQPQHF,TGTGCCTGGACTCGGGAGGGCAATCAGCCCCAGCATTTT
-,14,TRBJ2-1,TRBV30,TRBD2,CAWSGLAAKNEQFF,TGTGCCTGGAGTGGACTAGCGGCGAAGAATGAGCAGTTCTTC
once,14,TRBJ1-1,TRBV10-2,-,CASSGSWARTEAFF,TGCGCCAGCAGTGGGTCCTGGGCTCGCACTGAAGCTTTCTTT
-,13,TRBJ2-7,TRBV7-9,TRBD1,CASSLADRNEQYF,TGTGCCAGCAGCTTAGCGGACAGGAACGAGCAGTACTTC
-,16,TRBJ1-6,TRBV6-2/TRBV6-3,-,CASSYRASSYNSPLHF,TGTGCCAGCAGTTACAGAGCGAGCTCCTATAATTCACCCCTCCACTTT
-,14,TRBJ2-1,TRBV6-5,-,CASIIGIVYNEQFF,TGTGCCAGCATTATTGGGATAGTGTACAATGAGCAGTTCTTC
-,17,TRBJ2-7,TRBV6-2/TRBV6-3,TRBD1,CASSTGTGGASTYEQYF,TGTGCCAGCAGTACCGGGACAGGGGGCGCGAGTACCTACGAGCAGTACTTC
-,13,TRBJ1-6,TRBV2,-,CASSEDVNSPLHF,TGTGCCAGCAGTGAAGACGTTAATTCACCCCTCCACTTT
-,15,TRBJ1-2,TRBV30,TRBD1,CAWSGRGRGSYGYTF,TGTGCCTGGAGTGGGAGGGGCAGGGGGAGCTATGGCTACACCTTC
few,15,TRBJ2-7,TRBV5-4,-,CASSLDSASSYEQYF,TGTGCCAGCAGCTTAGATAGCGCAAGCTCCTACGAGCAGTACTTC
once,16,TRBJ2-2,TRBV7-8,-,CASRLRGAGDGGELFF,TGTGCCAGCAGATTGAGGGGGGCTGGGGACGGCGGGGAGCTGTTTTTT
-,17,TRBJ1-3,TRBV5-4,TRBD1,CASSFYQGQGQGNTIYF,TGTGCCAGCAGCTTTTATCAGGGACAGGGGCAAGGAAACACCATATATTTT
once,17,TRBJ2-2,TRBV9,-,CASSVAIEPTITGELFF,TGTGCCAGCAGCGTAGCGATCGAACCCACGATCACCGGGGAGCTGTTTTTT
-,15,TRBJ1-5,TRBV6-2/TRBV6-3,-,CASTPWGWSNQPQHF,TGTGCCAGCACCCCTTGGGGATGGAGCAATCAGCCCCAGCATTTT
-,14,TRBJ2-7,TRBV10-1,-,CASRGDRRGELEYF,TGCGCCAGCAGAGGGGACCGACGCGGAGAGTTGGAGTACTTC
-,13,TRBJ1-1,TRBV18,-,CASSPQGNTEAFF,TGTGCCAGCTCGCCACAGGGAAACACTGAAGCTTTCTTT
-,18,TRBJ2-7,TRBV7-2,TRBD2,CASSFPTSGGPISYEQYF,TGTGCCAGCAGCTTCCCGACTAGCGGGGGGCCGATTAGTTACGAGCAGTACTTC
once,13,TRBJ1-2,TRBV12-3/TRBV12-4,-,CASSPPDLSGYTF,TGTGCCAGCAGTCCCCCCGACTTATCCGGCTACACCTTC
-,14,TRBJ2-7,TRBV4-1,-,CASSHPTGGYEQYF,TGCGCCAGCAGCCACCCGACAGGTGGCTACGAGCAGTACTTC
-,13,TRBJ1-2,TRBV12-3/TRBV12-4,TRBD1,CASSTRQGFGHTF,TGTGCCAGCAGTACCAGACAGGGGTTCGGCCACACCTTC
-,14,TRBJ1-1,TRBV6-5,TRBD1,CASRGQGGDTEAFF,TGTGCCAGCAGAGGACAGGGTGGGGACACTGAAGCTTTCTTT
-,15,TRBJ1-3,TRBV6-1,-,CASSTPGEGGNTIYF,TGTGCCAGCAGCACCCCGGGGGAGGGAGGAAACACCATATATTTT
once,15,TRBJ1-5,TRBV10-3,-,CAISESADSNQPQHF,TGTGCCATCAGTGAGTCGGCAGATAGCAATCAGCCCCAGCATTTT
-,16,TRBJ1-6,TRBV5-6,TRBD1,CASSLLDREPNSPLHF,TGTGCCAGCAGCTTACTTGACAGGGAGCCTAATTCACCCCTCCACTTT
-,14,TRBJ1-5,TRBV27,TRBD1,CASSQQGAGQPQHF,TGTGCCAGCAGCCAACAGGGGGCAGGTCAGCCCCAGCATTTT
-,13,TRBJ1-5,TRBV6-6,-,CASRLLGVQPQHF,TGTGCCAGCAGGCTACTGGGGGTTCAGCCCCAGCATTTT
-,16,TRBJ2-1,TRBV13,TRBD2,CASSKYRGGSYNEQFF,TGTGCCAGCAGCAAGTATCGGGGGGGGTCCTACAATGAGCAGTTCTTC
-,14,TRBJ2-7,TRBV19,-,CASSISDSSYEQYF,TGTGCCAGTAGTATCTCGGACAGCTCCTACGAGCAGTACTTC
-,14,TRBJ2-5,TRBV5-1,-,CASSFTYIQETQYF,TGCGCCAGCAGCTTCACTTACATACAAGAGACCCAGTACTTC
-,15,TRBJ1-6,TRBV5-1,TRBD1,CASSSTGNSPQSLHF,TGCGCCAGCAGCTCGACAGGGAACTCCCCACAATCCCTCCACTTT
-,14,TRBJ2-7,TRBV28,-,CASSPRQSSYEQYF,TGTGCCAGCAGCCCCCGACAGAGTTCCTACGAGCAGTACTTC